This T cell receptor beta chain emerged from a study of blood T cell repertoires in COVID-19. About the research overall: Sites in the United States, Italy and Spain provided acute and convalescent COVID-19 samples. T cells, B-cell-depleted T cells, or PBMCs supplied cDNA or gDNA.

This CDR3 is built from 13 residues. Germline-derived CDR1 and CDR2 are KGHSH and LQKENI. V was pared by 7 bases and J by 2 bases, with 9 bases between. As processed by the authors: Scientists estimated how many nucleated cells there were by amplifying reference gene primers. Using immunoSEQ multiplex PCR, the repertoire was profiled, and TCRdb retains in-frame clones only, with some absent. The D gene and trimming were derived from the DNA, and the V and J assignments and clone size from that table. The repertoire holds around 50,000 clones, with around 87% as singletons. This TCR was recovered from a man in his forties or fifties with active COVID-19. The chain has TRBV18 and TRBJ1-5; D uncertain. The sample consisted of peripheral blood. The CDR3 nucleotides are TGTGCCAGCTGCGAGGCGGGCAATCAGCCCCAGCATTTT. Translating it yields CASCEAGNQPQHF.